Sequencing of this T cell receptor (beta chain) was carried out in a study of prognosis after radiotherapy for stage I lung cancer. Overall study context: Newly diagnosed primary stage I lung tumors were found in fourteen patients, while oligometastatic NSCLC after surgical resection of the primary tumor was found in five.

This clonotype was counted many times. The CDR3 totals 13 residues. V lost 8 bases, J lost 5 bases, and 5 bases stayed unmatched. The germline CDR1 and CDR2 sequences are SEHNR and FQNEAQ (reference sequence). Amplification of TCR beta CDR3 from genomic DNA used two-round multiplex PCR. Specific primers for each TRBV and TRBJ gene were what first-round PCR used. One entry per CDR3 protein, called by TCRdb with MiXCR from the multiplex PCR reads. The table lists 45,000 to 60,000 distinct CDR3 sequences, around a third of them singletons. The source is a donor aged 50 or older with non-small cell lung cancer. V is TRBV7-9 and J is TRBJ2-1; 8 nucleotides agree with TRBD2. The input for sequencing was PBMCs, taken before or after stereotactic body radiation therapy (not recorded which). CDR3 bases: TGTGCCAGCGGCGCGGGGGGTCACAATGAGCAGTTCTTC. This gives the protein CASGAGGHNEQFF.